These 32 T cell receptor beta chains came from one sample sequenced in a study of blood T cell repertoires in COVID-19. Method: immunoSEQ multiplex PCR; TCRdb's copy keeps in-frame clones and lacks some. This table holds roughly 180,000 clones, less than 95% found once. Material: peripheral blood. The receptor set was obtained from a man in his thirties or forties with COVID-19, enrolled during active disease.

The chain has TRBV19 and TRBJ2-5; tentative D call: TRBD1 (6 bases). V lost 0 bases and J lost 4, with 15 bases in between. CDR1 and CDR2 (germline): LNHDA, SQIVND (reference sequence). The CDR3 runs to 16 residues. CDR3 protein: CASSIDRDIGSETQYF. For the CDR3, the DNA is TGTGCCAGTAGTATAGACCGGGACATAGGGTCAGAGACCCAGTACTTC.

The CDR3 loop is CASSPLISNQPQHF. The CDR3, as DNA: TGCGCCAGCAGCCCCTTAATTAGCAATCAGCCCCAGCATTTT. This chain uses TRBV4-1 with TRBJ1-5, with D uncertain. The CDR3 is 14 amino acids. Germline-derived CDR1 and CDR2 are MGHRA and YSYEKL. The V and J ends lost 4 bases and 0 bases respectively, with 7 bases between them.

This clone has just one count. V and J are TRBV29-1 and TRBJ2-3; a weak D match, TRBD2 (6 bases). Per germline, CDR1 SQVTM and CDR2 ANQGSEA. This CDR3 has 15 amino acids. Trimming removed 0 bases at V and 4 bases at J, with 14 bases between. The CDR3 nucleotides are TGCAGCGTTGAAGAAACGGGACTCCGACCAGATACGCAGTATTTT. This sequence encodes CSVEETGLRPDTQYF.

The chain uses TRBV5-1 and TRBJ1-6; D is unresolved. Trimming took 0 bases from V and 8 from J, leaving 6 bases between them. Germline V gene data show CDR1 as SGHRS and CDR2 as YFSETQ. The CDR3 totals 13 residues. The CDR3 here is CASSLARDSPLHF. The DNA for the CDR3 is TGCGCCAGCAGCTTGGCCCGGGATTCACCCCTCCACTTT.

The chain couples TRBV19 to TRBJ2-1; D perhaps matches TRBD2 (5 bases). V lost 4 bases and J 3 bases, leaving 10 bases between the germline ends. Germline lookup yields CDR1 LNHDA and CDR2 SQIVND (reference sequence). The CDR3 length is 14 residues. CDR3 sequence (DNA): TGTGCCAGTAGTAAGGACTCAAACTACAATGAGCAGTTCTTC. This gives the protein CASSKDSNYNEQFF.

V usage is TRBV18 and J usage is TRBJ2-7; 8 nucleotides line up with TRBD1. Per the germline V gene, CDR1 is KGHSH and CDR2 is LQKENI. CDR3 size: 14 residues. Trimming took 4 bases from V and 6 from J; bases not matched to a gene: 8. The CDR3 bases are TGTGCCAGCTCACGAGGACAGGGTGAACGCGAGCAGTACTTC. Amino acids: CASSRGQGEREQYF.

The chain combines TRBV3-1 (or the pseudogene TRBV3-2) with TRBJ2-2; D not certain. V dropped 5 bases and J dropped 2 bases, with 9 bases sitting between them. The CDR3 is 14 residues long. Germline-derived CDR1 and CDR2 are LGHDT and YNNKEL (reference sequence). CDR3 DNA sequence: TGTGCCAGCAGCGCTACAGATAACACCGGGGAGCTGTTTTTT. It translates to CASSATDNTGELFF.

This chain connects TRBV28 to TRBJ2-2; no clear D gene. The germline CDR1 and CDR2 sequences are MDHEN and SYDVKM. The CDR3 has 13 residues. The ends were cut back, 7 bases at V and 3 bases at J, with 9 bases in the middle. This CDR3 is CASTPPDTGELFF. In DNA, the CDR3 is TGTGCCAGCACCCCTCCCGACACCGGGGAGCTGTTTTTT.

The chain couples TRBV6-5 to TRBJ1-2, with TRBD1 matching over 10 bases. Per the germline V gene, CDR1 is MNHEY and CDR2 is SVGAGI. This CDR3 has 15 residues. The V gene end was trimmed by 5 bases and the J gene end by 6 bases; junction bases not matched to a gene: 9. CDR3 protein: CASSTNDRGLNGYTF. CDR3 in DNA: TGTGCCAGCAGTACAAACGACAGGGGGCTTAATGGCTACACCTTC.

The chain employs TRBV5-6 and TRBJ1-6; tentatively, D is TRBD1 (6 bases). The CDR3 covers 18 residues. Trimming left V 4 bases short and J 4 bases short, with 21 bases between. Germline V gene sequence: CDR1 SGHDT, CDR2 YYEEEE. CDR3 amino acids: CASSTVTGIGPYNSPLHF. CDR3 DNA: TGTGCCAGCAGCACGGTAACAGGGATAGGGCCGTATAATTCACCCCTCCACTTT.

This clone was observed once. The chain is built from TRBV10-2 and TRBJ2-7, with D perhaps TRBD1 (7 bases). CDR3 length equals 15 residues. V was cut by 6 bases and J by 1 base, with 16 bases left in between. CDR1 and CDR2 from the germline V gene are WSHSY and SAAADI. This chain's CDR3 is CASSPGGTASYEQYF. Written as DNA, the CDR3 is TGCGCCAGCAGCCCAGGGGGGACGGCGTCCTACGAGCAGTACTTC.

Only one count was recorded for this clone. For the CDR3, the DNA is TGTGCCAGCAGTCAGGGGGCGACTAACACCGGGGAGCTGTTTTTT. Its translation is CASSQGATNTGELFF. J is TRBJ2-2 and V is TRBV2; 8 bases map to TRBD1. CDR1 SNHLY and CDR2 FYNNEI come from the germline V gene. Trimming at V came to 5 bases and at J to 2 bases, leaving 4 bases not matched to a gene. The CDR3 contains 15 residues.

The CDR3 nucleotides are TGTGCCAGCAGCTTGACACCGGGACAGTCGAATTCACCCCTCCACTTT. Translating it yields CASSLTPGQSNSPLHF. The rearrangement links TRBV5-6 to TRBJ1-6, with 7 positions matching TRBD1. The CDR3 has 16 residues. CDR1 and CDR2 from the germline V gene are SGHDT and YYEEEE. V shed 1 base and J 7 bases; nucleotides not matched to a gene: 8.

The gene calls are TRBV5-1 and TRBJ1-1; perhaps TRBD1 as D (6 bases). This CDR3 region has 15 residues. CDR1 and CDR2 from the germline V gene are SGHRS and YFSETQ. Trimming shortened V by 4 bases and J by 4 bases, and 17 bases separated the two germline ends. The CDR3 sequence: CASSTAPGGLTEAFF. The CDR3 DNA sequence: TGCGCCAGCAGCACGGCCCCCGGGGGGCTCACTGAAGCTTTCTTT. Drawing the rest from reference TRBV5-1 and TRBJ1-1, the complete variable domain is KAGVTQTPRYLIKTRGQQVTLSCSPISGHRSVSWYQQTPGQGLQFLFEYFSETQRNKGNFPGRFSGRQFSNSRSEMNVSTLELGDSALYLCASSTAPGGLTEAFFGQGTRLTVV.

V usage is TRBV5-1 and J usage is TRBJ1-1; D may be TRBD1 (5 bases). Trimming stripped 1 base from V and 5 bases from J, with 9 bases between. Germline V gives CDR1 SGHRS, CDR2 YFSETQ. There are 13 residues in the CDR3. Here the CDR3 reads CASSLTGPTEAFF. As DNA, the CDR3 is TGCGCCAGCAGCTTGACAGGCCCGACTGAAGCTTTCTTT.

The chain combines TRBV5-1 with TRBJ2-1; D gene unclear. V lost 1 base, J lost 4 bases, and 9 bases lay in between. The CDR3 runs to 14 residues. Germline CDR1 SGHRS, CDR2 YFSETQ. The CDR3 here is CASSLSPSYNEQFF. The DNA for the CDR3 is TGCGCCAGCAGCTTGTCTCCGTCGTACAATGAGCAGTTCTTC.

The chain carries TRBV5-5 and TRBJ1-2, with 10 positions matching TRBD1. Trimming cost V 4 bases and J 6 bases; bases outside gene matches: 9. This CDR3 comprises 15 residues. Per the germline V gene, CDR1 is SGHKS and CDR2 is YYEKEE (reference sequence). The CDR3 DNA is TGTGCCAGCAGCCCACGACAGGGGGCGGTCGATGGCTACACCTTC. This gives the protein CASSPRQGAVDGYTF.

The chain recombines TRBV3-1 (or the pseudogene TRBV3-2) with TRBJ1-3, with D possibly being TRBD1 (6 bases). This CDR3 is 14 amino acids long. V lost 2 bases and J 11 bases, leaving 16 bases between the germline ends. Per germline, CDR1 LGHDT and CDR2 YNNKEL (reference sequence). The CDR3 sequence is CASSQSQGKGSIYF. CDR3 coding DNA: TGTGCCAGCAGCCAATCCCAGGGGAAAGGATCCATATATTTT.

The chain carries TRBV9 and TRBJ1-6; D call uncertain. The germline gives CDR1 SGDLS, CDR2 YYNGEE. V lost 0 bases, J lost 5 bases, and 9 bases lay in between. There are 15 residues in the CDR3. The CDR3 protein is CASSVEEENNSPLHF. As DNA, the CDR3 is TGTGCCAGCAGCGTAGAGGAGGAAAATAATTCACCCCTCCACTTT. The full variable domain, in which reference TRBV9 and TRBJ1-6 provide the parts outside the CDR3, is DSGVTQTPKHLITATGQRVTLRCSPRSGDLSVYWYQQSLDQGLQFLIQYYNGEERAKGNILERFSAQQFPDLHSELNLSSLELGDSALYFCASSVEEENNSPLHFGNGTRLTVT.

This chain uses TRBV5-1 with TRBJ2-5; the match to TRBD1 covers 7 bases. The V gene's germline CDR1 is SGHRS and CDR2 YFSETQ. V dropped 0 bases and J dropped 5; count of bases not matched to a gene: 7. CDR3 length equals 15 residues. As DNA, the CDR3 is TGCGCCAGCAGCTTGGGAACGACAGGGATGGAGACCCAGTACTTC. It codes for CASSLGTTGMETQYF.

A remark on this clone: Additional DNA sequences in this sample encode the identical CDR3. The CDR3 protein is CASSSREGNEKLFF. CDR3 sequence (DNA): TGTGCCAGTAGTAGTCGGGAAGGTAATGAAAAACTGTTTTTT. V and J are TRBV19 and TRBJ1-4; D uncertain. The CDR3 runs to 14 residues. Germline loops: CDR1 LNHDA, CDR2 SQIVND (reference sequence). V was trimmed by 4 bases and J by 4 bases, leaving 10 bases between them.

The CDR3 DNA reads as TGTGCCAGTAGTATAGAAGGGGCGCGTGGAAACACCATATATTTT. It yields the protein CASSIEGARGNTIYF. This chain joins TRBV19 and TRBJ1-3, with a tentative D call TRBD1 (5 bases). The V end was cut by 0 bases, the J end by 3 bases, with 9 bases between. The germline V gene encodes CDR1 LNHDA and CDR2 SQIVND (reference sequence). The CDR3 is made up of 15 amino acids.

This clone was picked up a small number of times. The V gene is TRBV4-1, the J gene TRBJ1-2, with 8 bases identical to TRBD1. CDR1 is MGHRA and CDR2 is YSYEKL in the germline V gene. Germline trimming cut 3 bases from V and 7 bases from J; bases unmatched to any gene: 7. The CDR3 is 14 amino acids. The CDR3 DNA reads TGCGCCAGCAGCCAGCCGACAGGGGAGTTTGGCTACACCTTC. Encoded protein: CASSQPTGEFGYTF.

This clone was found once. The chain employs TRBV7-9 and TRBJ1-5; TRBD1 is a possible D gene (6 bases). Trimming removed 5 bases at V and 7 bases at J, with 9 bases between. The CDR3 has 12 amino acids. Looked up from germline, CDR1 is SEHNR and CDR2 is FQNEAQ (reference sequence). The CDR3 sequence: CASSLGQQPQHF. As DNA, the CDR3 is TGTGCCAGCAGCCTAGGACAGCAGCCCCAGCATTTT.

This chain joins TRBV3-1 (or the pseudogene TRBV3-2) and TRBJ1-1, with D possibly matching TRBD1 (5 bases). The germline gives CDR1 LGHDT, CDR2 YNNKEL (reference sequence). Trimming stripped 4 bases from V and 7 bases from J, with 22 bases between. This CDR3 region has 16 residues. The CDR3 spells CASSLRAGTRGGEAFF. The CDR3 nucleotides read TGTGCCAGCAGCCTTAGGGCGGGGACCCGGGGGGGTGAAGCTTTCTTT.

The V gene is TRBV7-9, the J gene TRBJ1-5; D gene uncertain. CDR3 length equals 12 residues. The germline V and J ends were trimmed by 1 base and 7 bases, with 5 bases remaining between them. The germline V gene encodes CDR1 SEHNR and CDR2 FQNEAQ (reference sequence). CDR3: CASSLVAQPQHF. The CDR3 nucleotides read TGTGCCAGCAGCTTAGTCGCGCAGCCCCAGCATTTT.

This clone was found once. The chain is built from TRBV19 and TRBJ1-4; 9 bases line up with TRBD1. Germline CDR1 LNHDA, CDR2 SQIVND (reference sequence). J gave up 3 bases and V 0 bases, and 14 bases lay outside the gene matches. The CDR3 extends over 20 amino acids. CDR3 in amino acids: CASSIDGPGQGLIPNEKLFF. The CDR3 region has the DNA TGTGCCAGTAGTATAGATGGCCCGGGACAGGGTCTTATCCCTAATGAAAAACTGTTTTTT.

This clone has only one observation. V and J are TRBV20-1 and TRBJ2-7; D is possibly TRBD1 (5 bases). Germline loops: CDR1 DFQATT, CDR2 SNEGSKA (reference sequence). This CDR3 comprises 12 residues. The V end was cut by 3 bases, the J end by 9 bases, with 15 bases between. CDR3 coding DNA: TGCAGTGCTAGTGGTCAAGGGGTCGGGCAGTACTTC. It translates to CSASGQGVGQYF.

About this clone itself: Different DNA sequences within this sample yield the same CDR3. The chain is built from TRBV20-1 and TRBJ2-3; no firm D call. V was pared by 6 bases and J by 3 bases, with 7 bases between. CDR3 size: 11 residues. Germline CDR1 reads DFQATT; CDR2 reads SNEGSKA (reference sequence). CDR3 amino acids: CSAPRTDTQYF. The CDR3 region has the DNA TGCAGTGCCCCGAGGACAGATACGCAGTATTTT.

The rearrangement uses TRBV5-1 and TRBJ1-2; D unresolved. The CDR3 consists of 14 residues. With 4 bases removed from V and 8 bases from J, the gap between germline ends came to 18 bases. CDR1 SGHRS and CDR2 YFSETQ come from the germline V gene. The CDR3 here is CASSPTVGSRGYTF. The CDR3 DNA is TGCGCCAGCAGCCCGACTGTGGGTTCGCGCGGCTACACCTTC.

The chain couples TRBV12-2 to TRBJ1-3; TRBD1, the table's D call, was not compared with the DNA. TRBV12-2 is deemed a pseudogene. The CDR3 length is 16 residues. CDR3 sequence reads: CASRSRTANSGNTIYF. The CDR3 bases are TGTGCAAGTCGCTCACGGACAGCAAACTCTGGAAACACCATATATTTT.

This chain's CDR3 is CASSRSWLLAGANVLTF. The DNA for the CDR3 is TGTGCCAGCAGTCGATCCTGGCTGCTCGCTGGGGCCAACGTCCTGACTTTC. This chain links TRBV27 with TRBJ2-6; no clear D gene. Trimming left V 5 bases short and J 2 bases short, with 16 bases between. CDR3 length equals 17 residues. Germline V gene sequence: CDR1 MNHEY, CDR2 SMNVEV (reference sequence).